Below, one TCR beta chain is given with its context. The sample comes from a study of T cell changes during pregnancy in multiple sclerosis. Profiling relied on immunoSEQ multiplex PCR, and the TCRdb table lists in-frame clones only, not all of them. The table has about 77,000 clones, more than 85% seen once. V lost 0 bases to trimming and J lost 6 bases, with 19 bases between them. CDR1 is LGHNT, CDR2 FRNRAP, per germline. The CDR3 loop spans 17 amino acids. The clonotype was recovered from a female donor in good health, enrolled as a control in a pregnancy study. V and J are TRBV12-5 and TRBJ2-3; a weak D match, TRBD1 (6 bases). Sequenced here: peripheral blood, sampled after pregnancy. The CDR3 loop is CASGLVRPSGAQDTQYF. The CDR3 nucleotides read TGTGCTAGTGGTTTGGTACGACCCTCAGGGGCCCAGGATACGCAGTATTTT.